This TCR beta chain was documented in a study of shared clonotypes between healthy human individuals. At a deep level, the assay was run. Some clones are missing from TCRdb's copy, which holds only in-frame ones; the method was immunoSEQ multiplex PCR. The sample consists of around 700,000 clones, roughly 70% of them appearing once. V gave up 0 bases and J gave up 2 bases, with 5 bases separating them. Looked up from germline, CDR1 is SGHVS and CDR2 is FQNEAQ. The CDR3 loop spans 14 amino acids. Study-wide results and caveats: On the whole, naive subsets had larger estimated richness than memory subsets had. Clonotypes which were not shared had lower generation probabilities than clonotypes that all four donors shared. Clonotype sharing among the donors was expected to vary with sequencing depth.

As concerns this clone: Its specificity is unknown.

This clonotype was sampled from a woman younger than 45 in good health. What was sequenced was memory CD4+ T cells sorted from blood. Subset given: CD45RA-negative fraction. The J gene is TRBJ1-3, the V gene TRBV7-8; D remains unclear. This CDR3 reads CASSLAVTGNTIYF. The DNA of the CDR3 is TGTGCCAGCAGCTTAGCGGTCACTGGAAACACCATATATTTT. Drawing the rest from reference TRBV7-8 and TRBJ1-3, the complete variable domain is GAGVSQSPRYKVAKRGQDVALRCDPISGHVSLFWYQQALGQGPEFLTYFQNEAQLDKSGLPSDRFFAERPEGSVSTLKIQRTQQEDSAVYLCASSLAVTGNTIYFGEGSWLTVV.